The TCR beta chain under discussion was sequenced for a study of technical replicates of blood from four donors. The V segment lost 0 bases and the J segment 8 bases; nucleotides outside the gene matches: 12. CDR3 size: 16 residues. Germline assignment: CDR1 LNHNV and CDR2 YYDKDF (reference sequence). The data were produced by immunoSEQ multiplex PCR, yet TCRdb's version contains in-frame clones alone and is incomplete. This table has approximately 75,000 clones, roughly 90% appearing once. Material for sequencing was T cells isolated from PBMCs. The clonotype comes from a human donor in good health. The chain is built from TRBV15 and TRBJ1-2, with 7 bases matching TRBD1. The CDR3 protein is CATSRENLAGQRGYTF. The CDR3 region has the DNA TGTGCCACCAGCAGAGAAAACTTGGCGGGACAGAGGGGCTACACCTTC.